This T cell receptor (beta chain) stems from a study of CD8 T cells in ankylosing spondylitis. Regarding this clonotype: The antigen is unknown.

This CDR3 is built from 15 residues. Germline-derived CDR1 and CDR2 are ENHRY and SYGVKD. The V gene lost 6 bases and the J gene lost 1 base, with 10 bases spanning the gap. By quantitative 5'-RACE with molecular barcodes, the TCR beta libraries were made. In TCRdb, the 5' RACE reads were re-called with MiXCR into one record per CDR3 protein. Here the sample spans roughly 180,000 distinct CDR3 sequences, approximately 10% being singletons. Overall study findings and caveats: Researchers reportedly found disease-linked clones significantly enriched in matched ankylosing spondylitis synovial fluid. The study identified a TCR beta motif of seven or eight highly homologous variants that appeared characteristic of ankylosing spondylitis blood.

The sequence was collected from a female donor with ankylosing spondylitis or in good health (not recorded which). Sequences were obtained from blood, either unsorted or a sorted T cell fraction (not recorded which). V gene TRBV10-3 combines with J gene TRBJ2-6; D is unresolved. In nucleotides, the CDR3 is TGTGCCATCAGGGGTGGTACTTCTGGGGCCAACGTCCTGACTTTC. It is translated as CAIRGGTSGANVLTF.